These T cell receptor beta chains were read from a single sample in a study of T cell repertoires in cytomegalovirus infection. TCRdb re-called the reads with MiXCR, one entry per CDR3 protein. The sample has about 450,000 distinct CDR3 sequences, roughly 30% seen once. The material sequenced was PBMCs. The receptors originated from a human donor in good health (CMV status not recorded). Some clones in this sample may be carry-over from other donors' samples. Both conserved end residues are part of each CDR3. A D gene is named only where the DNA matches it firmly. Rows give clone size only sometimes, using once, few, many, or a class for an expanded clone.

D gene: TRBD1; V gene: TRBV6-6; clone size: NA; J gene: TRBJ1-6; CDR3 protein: CASGDSSHSPLPF; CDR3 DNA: TGTGCCAGCGGGGACAGTTCCCATTCACCCCTCCCCTTT
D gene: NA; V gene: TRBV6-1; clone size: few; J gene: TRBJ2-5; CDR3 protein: CASRGVQETQYF; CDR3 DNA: TGTGCCAGCAGGGGTGTCCAAGAGACCCAGTACTTC
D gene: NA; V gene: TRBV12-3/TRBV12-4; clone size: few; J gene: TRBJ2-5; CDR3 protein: CASSIPQVAQYF; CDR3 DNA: TGTGCCAGCAGTATCCCCCAGGTTGCCCAGTACTTC
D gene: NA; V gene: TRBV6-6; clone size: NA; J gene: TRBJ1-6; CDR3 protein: CASSYSGASGVRPLHF; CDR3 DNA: TGTGCCAGCAGTTACTCAGGGGCCAGTGGGGTGAGGCCCCTCCACTTT
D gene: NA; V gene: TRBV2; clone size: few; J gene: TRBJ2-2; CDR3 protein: CASSRTVQNTGELFF; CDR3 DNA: TGTGCCAGCAGTCGGACAGTTCAAAACACCGGGGAGCTGTTTTTT
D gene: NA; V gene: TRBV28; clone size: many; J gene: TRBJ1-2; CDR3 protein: CASSLTGQARSGYTF; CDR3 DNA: TGTGCCAGCAGTTTAACCGGGCAGGCACGTAGTGGCTACACCTTC
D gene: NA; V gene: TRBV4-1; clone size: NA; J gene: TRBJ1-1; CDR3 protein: CASSQVSPRNTEAFF; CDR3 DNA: TGCGCCAGCAGCCAAGTTAGCCCGAGGAACACTGAAGCTTTCTTT
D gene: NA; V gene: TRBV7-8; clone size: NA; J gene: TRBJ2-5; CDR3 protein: CASSLFWETNYF; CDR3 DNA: TGTGCAAGCAGCTTATTTTGGGAGACCAATTACTTC
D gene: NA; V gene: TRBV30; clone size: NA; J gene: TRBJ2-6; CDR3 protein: CAWSVEGSGANVLTF; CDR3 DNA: TGTGCCTGGAGTGTTGAGGGCTCTGGGGCCAACGTCCTGACTTTC
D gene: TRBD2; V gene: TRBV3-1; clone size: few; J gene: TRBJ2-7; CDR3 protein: CASSAWGLAGESYEQYF; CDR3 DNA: TGTGCCAGCAGCGCATGGGGACTAGCGGGGGAAAGCTACGAGCAGTACTTC
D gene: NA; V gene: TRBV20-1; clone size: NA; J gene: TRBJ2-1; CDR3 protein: CSAWVRSSHNEQFF; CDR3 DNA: TGCAGTGCCTGGGTTCGAAGCTCCCACAATGAGCAGTTCTTC
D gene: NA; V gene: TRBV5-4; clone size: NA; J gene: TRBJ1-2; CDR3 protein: CASKHIPAQRSYGYTF; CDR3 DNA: TGTGCCAGCAAACATATTCCGGCACAGAGATCCTATGGCTACACCTTC
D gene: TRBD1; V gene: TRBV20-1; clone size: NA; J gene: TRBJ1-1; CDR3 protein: CSADRGATEAFF; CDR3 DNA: TGCAGTGCCGACAGGGGAGCCACTGAAGCTTTCTTT
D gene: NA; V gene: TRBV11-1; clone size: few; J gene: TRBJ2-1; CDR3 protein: CASTPHRTEYNEQFF; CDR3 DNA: TGTGCCAGCACGCCGCACAGGACAGAATACAATGAGCAGTTCTTC
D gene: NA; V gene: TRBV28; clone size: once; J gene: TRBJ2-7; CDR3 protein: CASSLSGFSSYEQYF; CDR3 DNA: TGTGCCAGCAGTTTATCGGGGTTTAGTTCCTACGAGCAGTACTTC
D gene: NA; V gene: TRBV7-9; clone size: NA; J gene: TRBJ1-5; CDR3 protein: CSRSRELNQPQHF; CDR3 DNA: TGTTCCAGAAGCCGGGAGCTCAATCAGCCCCAGCATTTT
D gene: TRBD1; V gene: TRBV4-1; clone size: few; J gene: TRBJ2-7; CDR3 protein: CASTPFEGQGIYEQYF; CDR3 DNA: TGCGCCAGCACCCCGTTTGAGGGACAGGGCATCTACGAGCAGTACTTC
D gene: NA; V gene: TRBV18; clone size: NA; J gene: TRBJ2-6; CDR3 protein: CASSRQPTSSGANVLTF; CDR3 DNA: TGTGCCAGCTCACGACAGCCGACCAGCTCTGGGGCCAACGTCCTGACTTTC
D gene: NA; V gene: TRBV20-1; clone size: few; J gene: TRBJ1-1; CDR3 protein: CSARLNTEAFF; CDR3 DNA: TGCAGTGCTAGGTTGAACACTGAAGCTTTCTTT
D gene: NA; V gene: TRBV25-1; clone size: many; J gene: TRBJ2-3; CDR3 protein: CASSESRARTDTQYF; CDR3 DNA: TGTGCCAGCAGTGAATCTAGGGCCCGCACAGATACGCAGTATTTT
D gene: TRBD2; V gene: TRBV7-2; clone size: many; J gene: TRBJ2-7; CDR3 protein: CASTTSPGLAGSEQYF; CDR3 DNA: TGTGCCAGCACCACGAGTCCGGGACTAGCGGGGAGTGAGCAGTACTTC
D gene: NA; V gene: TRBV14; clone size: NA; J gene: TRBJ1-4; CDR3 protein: CASSQERGKGRIGKEKLFF; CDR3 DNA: TGTGCCAGCAGCCAAGAAAGGGGAAAGGGTAGGATAGGGAAAGAAAAACTGTTTTTT
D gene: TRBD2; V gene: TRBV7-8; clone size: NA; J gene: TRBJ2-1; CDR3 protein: CASSFSTSGGDNEQLF; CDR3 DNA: TGTGCCAGCAGCTTCTCTACTAGCGGGGGGGACAATGAGCAGTTATTC
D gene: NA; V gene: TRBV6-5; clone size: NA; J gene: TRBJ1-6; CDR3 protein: CASSYFRGPSSYNSPLHF; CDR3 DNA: TGTGCCAGCAGTTACTTTCGGGGACCGAGCTCCTATAATTCACCCCTCCACTTT
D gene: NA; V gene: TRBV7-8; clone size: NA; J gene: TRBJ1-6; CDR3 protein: CASILKGGLSPLHF; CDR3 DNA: TGTGCCAGCATCTTAAAGGGGGGTCTTTCACCCCTCCACTTT
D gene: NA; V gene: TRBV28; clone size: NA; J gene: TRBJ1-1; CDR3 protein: CASRGGRQNTEAFF; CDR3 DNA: TGTGCCAGCAGGGGGGGACGACAGAACACTGAAGCTTTCTTT
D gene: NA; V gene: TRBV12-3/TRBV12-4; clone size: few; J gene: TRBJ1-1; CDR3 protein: CASSLAGGFPAEAFF; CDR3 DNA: TGTGCCAGCAGTTTAGCCGGGGGGTTCCCCGCTGAAGCTTTCTTT
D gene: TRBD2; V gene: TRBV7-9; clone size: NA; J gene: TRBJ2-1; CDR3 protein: CASSPMTSGDYNEQFF; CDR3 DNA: TGTGCCAGCAGCCCCATGACTAGCGGAGATTACAATGAGCAGTTCTTC
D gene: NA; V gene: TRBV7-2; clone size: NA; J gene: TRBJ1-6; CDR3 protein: CASSRQQYSPLHF; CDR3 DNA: TGTGCCAGCAGCCGCCAGCAGTATTCACCCCTCCACTTT
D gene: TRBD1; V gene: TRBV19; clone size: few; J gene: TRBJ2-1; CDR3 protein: CASSQDRYSYNEQFF; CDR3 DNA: TGTGCCAGTAGTCAGGACAGGTACTCCTACAATGAGCAGTTCTTC
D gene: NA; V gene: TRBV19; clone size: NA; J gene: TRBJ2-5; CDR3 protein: CASSIARTTQETQYF; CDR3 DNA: TGTGCCAGTAGTATAGCCCGGACTACTCAAGAGACCCAGTACTTC
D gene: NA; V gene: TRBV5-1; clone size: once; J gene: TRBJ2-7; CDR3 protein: CASSSISDREAYEQYF; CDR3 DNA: TGCGCCAGCAGCTCCATCAGTGACAGGGAGGCCTACGAGCAGTACTTC
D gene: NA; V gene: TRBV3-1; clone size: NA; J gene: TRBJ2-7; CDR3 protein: CASSQGVGGEQYF; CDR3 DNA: TGTGCCAGCAGCCAAGGCGTCGGAGGGGAGCAGTACTTC
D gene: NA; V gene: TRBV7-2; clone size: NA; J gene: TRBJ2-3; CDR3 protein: CASSAPTDTKFF; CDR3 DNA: TGTGCCAGCAGTGCCCCCACAGATACGAAGTTTTTT
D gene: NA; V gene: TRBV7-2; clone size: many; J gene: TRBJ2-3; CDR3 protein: CASSLGRHTDTQYF; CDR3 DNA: TGTGCCAGCAGCTTAGGGCGTCACACAGATACGCAGTATTTT
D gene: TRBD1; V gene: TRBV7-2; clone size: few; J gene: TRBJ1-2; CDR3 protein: CASSFQGAGYGYTF; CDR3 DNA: TGTGCCAGCAGCTTCCAGGGGGCTGGCTATGGCTACACCTTC
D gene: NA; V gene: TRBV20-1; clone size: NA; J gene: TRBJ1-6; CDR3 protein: CSTHGGGNSPLHF; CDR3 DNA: TGCAGTACACACGGGGGCGGCAATTCACCCCTCCACTTT
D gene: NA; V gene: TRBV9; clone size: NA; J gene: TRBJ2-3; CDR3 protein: CASSVLTSTDTQYF; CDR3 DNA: TGTGCCAGCAGCGTTCTGACTTCTACGGATACGCAGTATTTT
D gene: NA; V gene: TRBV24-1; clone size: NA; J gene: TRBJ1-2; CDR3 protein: CATSATGGNYGYTF; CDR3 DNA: TGTGCCACCAGTGCAACGGGAGGGAACTATGGCTACACCTTC
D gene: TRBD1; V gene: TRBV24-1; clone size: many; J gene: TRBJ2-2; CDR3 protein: CATSDPTGQATGELFF; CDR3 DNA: TGTGCCACCAGTGATCCCACGGGACAGGCCACCGGGGAGCTGTTTTTT
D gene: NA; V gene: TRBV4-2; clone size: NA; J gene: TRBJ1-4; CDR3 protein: CASSLRGGNEKLFF; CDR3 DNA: TGTGCCAGCAGCCTAAGGGGGGGGAATGAAAAACTGTTTTTT
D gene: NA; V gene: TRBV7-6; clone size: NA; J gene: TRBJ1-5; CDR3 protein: CATSATRDQPQHF; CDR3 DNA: TGTGCCACCAGCGCGACAAGGGATCAGCCCCAGCATTTT
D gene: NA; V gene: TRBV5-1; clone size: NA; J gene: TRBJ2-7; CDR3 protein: CASMNPGRYEQYF; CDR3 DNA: TGCGCCAGCATGAACCCTGGACGGTACGAGCAGTACTTC
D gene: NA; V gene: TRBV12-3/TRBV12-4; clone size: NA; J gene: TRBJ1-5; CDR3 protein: CASSPQGRNQPQHF; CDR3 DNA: TGTGCCAGCAGCCCACAGGGACGCAATCAGCCCCAGCATTTT
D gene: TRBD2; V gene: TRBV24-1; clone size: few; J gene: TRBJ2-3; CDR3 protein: CATSTPAGGLSDTQYF; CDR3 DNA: TGTGCCACTAGTACGCCAGCGGGGGGGCTGTCAGATACGCAGTATTTT
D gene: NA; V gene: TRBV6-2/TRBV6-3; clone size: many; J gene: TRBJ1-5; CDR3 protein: CASSETGTPNQPQHF; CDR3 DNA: TGTGCCAGCAGCGAGACCGGGACTCCGAATCAGCCCCAGCATTTT
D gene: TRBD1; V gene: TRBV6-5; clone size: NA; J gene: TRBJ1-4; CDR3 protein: CASSSYPPDRGGEKLFF; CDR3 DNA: TGTGCCAGCAGTTCCTATCCCCCTGACAGGGGCGGGGAAAAACTGTTTTTT
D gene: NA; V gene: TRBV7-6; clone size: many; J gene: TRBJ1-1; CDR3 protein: CASSPPGGGTEAFF; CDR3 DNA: TGTGCCAGCAGCCCACCGGGGGGCGGGACTGAAGCTTTCTTT
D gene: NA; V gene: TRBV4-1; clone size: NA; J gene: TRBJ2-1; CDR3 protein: CASSPDGGSRRSNEQFF; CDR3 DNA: TGCGCCAGCAGCCCCGATGGGGGGTCTCGAAGGAGCAATGAGCAGTTCTTC
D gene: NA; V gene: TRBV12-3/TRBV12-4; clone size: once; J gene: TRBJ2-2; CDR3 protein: CASSNMGPTGELFF; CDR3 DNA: TGTGCCAGCAGTAATATGGGACCCACCGGGGAGCTGTTTTTT
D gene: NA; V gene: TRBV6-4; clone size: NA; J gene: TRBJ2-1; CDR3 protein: CASSERESDEQFF; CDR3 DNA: TGTGCCAGCAGTGAGAGGGAGAGCGATGAGCAGTTCTTC
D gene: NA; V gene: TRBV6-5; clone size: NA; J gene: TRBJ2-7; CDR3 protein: CASSSQGTGGHEQYF; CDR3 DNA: TGTGCCAGCAGTTCACAGGGGACCGGGGGGCACGAGCAGTACTTC
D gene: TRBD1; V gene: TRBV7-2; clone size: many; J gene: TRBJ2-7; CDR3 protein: CASSLSQGAFYEQYF; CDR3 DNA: TGTGCCAGCAGCTTAAGCCAGGGGGCATTCTACGAGCAGTACTTC
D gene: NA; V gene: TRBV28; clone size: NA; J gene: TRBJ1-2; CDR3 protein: CASLKGSTHYGYTF; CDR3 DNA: TGTGCCAGCCTAAAGGGGTCCACTCACTATGGCTACACCTTC
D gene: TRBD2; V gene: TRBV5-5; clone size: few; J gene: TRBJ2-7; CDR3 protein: CASSTGLAGPYEQYF; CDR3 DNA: TGTGCCAGCAGCACCGGACTAGCGGGGCCCTACGAGCAGTACTTC